Reported below is one T cell receptor (beta chain). The antigen it recognizes is unknown. Base qualities are not at hand, and no much larger clone is one base apart. These data belong to a study of blood T cell repertoires in COVID-19 (TCRdb year 2020). For the study in its entirety: Collaborator samples came from the United States, Italy and Spain and covered acute and convalescent phases of COVID-19. The prospective study material was composed of cDNA or gDNA derived from T cells, B-cell-depleted T cells, or PBMCs. Subjects who had been exposed to COVID-19, were actively infected with it, or had recovered from it provided the deeply sampled blood TCRbeta repertoires that made up the dataset. The repertoires were released in a freely available public database intended as a resource for research on the immune response to SARS-CoV-2. Samples were obtained from the ongoing ImmuneRACE study (first 160 participants) and from over a thousand subjects provided by 6 global collaborators. Sample metadata almost always included a de-identified subject ID, COVID-19 status, age in years and sex. Where available, HLA class I and class II types were taken from metadata supplied by the sample provider and were not determined by assay-based typing.

Overall study outcomes, separate from this receptor: The amount of clinical and demographic metadata varied by source and participant and was provided uncurated.

TCRbeta CDR3 regions were amplified from genomic DNA by means of the immunoSEQ Assay, a bias-controlled multiplex PCR. Under the source paper's analysis protocol: The number of nucleated cells in each sample was estimated from the amplification of reference gene primers within the assay. Sequence reads were collapsed and filtered to measure the absolute abundance of every unique TCRbeta CDR3 rearrangement. Productive Simpson clonality was computed per sample as the square root of Simpson's diversity index over productive rearrangements. Held by TCRdb, this immuneACCESS table contains in-frame sequences only and omits some clones. Under half of the omission traces to an unresolved V gene where checked; the cause of the rest is unknown. V, J and clone size are those of that table, while D and trimming were read from the DNA. For this sample the table gives 100,000 to 150,000 clones, of which more than 70% were detected only once. The biggest ten clones account for over 1.5% of the sample.

The germline V gene specifies MDHEN as CDR1 and SYDVKM as CDR2. Including cysteine and phenylalanine, the CDR3 has 12 amino acids. Only the CDR3 DNA is retained, 36 bases long and in frame from the first base. Trimming at the junction amounts to 8 bases on V and 6 bases on J, and the germline ends lie 11 bases apart. Whole blood was collected in K2EDTA tubes by collaborating institutions according to the institutions' own protocols. For TCRbeta analysis, collaborators shipped samples in one of three forms: frozen whole blood, isolated PBMCs, or DNA extracted from either of those sample types. The V and J genes are TRBV28 and TRBJ2-1; the D gene is perhaps TRBD2, on 5 matching bases. What was sequenced was peripheral blood. This TCR came from a human donor in a cohort sampled during active COVID-19. The CDR3 corresponds to CASGVGSNEQFF. The DNA reads as follows: TGTGCCAGCGGGGTGGGGAGCAATGAGCAGTTCTTC.